A selection of T cell receptor beta chains follows, all from one sample in a study of shared T cell receptors in the human thymus. Sequenced by immunoSEQ multiplex PCR; TCRdb stores in-frame clones only, minus some. Of 550,000 to 800,000 clones in the sample, 70% to 90% are singletons; the top ten hold about 0.0098%. These data were also filed under a second study, of human thymus T cells.

Sequenced: thymocytes. The receptor source for this set is a girl in the first two years of life with a congenital heart defect. Each CDR3 is given with its conserved first and last residue. D genes are given only for firm matches. Some rows mark clone size as missing; the rest say once, few, many or name a class of expanded clone.

>TRBV5-6|.|TRBJ1-2|.
TGTGCCAGCAGCCTAACTTTTACCACCGAGGGTAGCTATGGCTACACCTTC
CASSLTFTTEGSYGYTF
>TRBV13|.|TRBJ2-7|.
TGTGCCAGCAGCTTAGGACAGGGTTGCCCCTACGAGCGGTACTTC
CASSLGQGCPYERYF
>TRBV5-1|.|TRBJ1-2|TRBD1
TGCGCCAGCAGCTCAACAGGGGTTGGGAATGGCTACACCTTC
CASSSTGVGNGYTF
>TRBV12-5|.|TRBJ2-7|TRBD2
TGTGCTAGTGGCTCGACTAGCGGGGAGGAGGGGTTTAATGAGCAGTACTTC
CASGSTSGEEGFNEQYF
>TRBV7-2|.|TRBJ1-3|.
TGTGCCAGCAGCTTAGTTCCCCTCCTGAGCTCTGGAAACACCATATATTTT
CASSLVPLLSSGNTIYF
>TRBV14|.|TRBJ1-4|TRBD1
TGTGCCAGCAGCCACCAGAGGGGGACAGGGAGTGAAAAACTGTTTTTT
CASSHQRGTGSEKLFF
>TRBV11-2|.|TRBJ2-5|TRBD2
TGTGCCAGCAGCCCCACAGGCCTAGCGGGGGTGGAAGAGACCCAGTACTTC
CASSPTGLAGVEETQYF
>TRBV12-5|.|TRBJ2-7|.
TGTGCTAGTGGTTTGGTACGGGCAGGGACCTACGAGCAGTACTTC
CASGLVRAGTYEQYF
>TRBV28|few|TRBJ2-5|.
TGTGCCAGCAGTTTGGGTACAGCCGTCTGGTACCAAGAGACCCAGTACTTC
CASSLGTAVWYQETQYF
>TRBV2|.|TRBJ2-1|.
TGTGCCAGCAGTAGTATCGCGCCTACCCGCTACAATGAGCAGTTCTTC
CASSSIAPTRYNEQFF
>TRBV10-1|.|TRBJ2-7|.
TGCGCCAGCCCCCGCCCAGGGCGCGTTTACGAGCAGTACTTC
CASPRPGRVYEQYF
>TRBV27|.|TRBJ2-2|TRBD2
TGTGCCAGCAGTTTCTTAGAACGGGGGGTCACCGGGGAGCTGTTTTTT
CASSFLERGVTGELFF
>TRBV4-1|.|TRBJ2-7|.
TGCGCCAGCAGCCAAGGCGGCGTAGCGGCCTACGAGCAGTACTTC
CASSQGGVAAYEQYF
>TRBV5-4|few|TRBJ1-6|.
TGTGCCAGCAGCTTGGGCGGCGCGTTAGATTCACCCCTCCACTTT
CASSLGGALDSPLHF
>TRBV19|.|TRBJ2-5|.
TGTGCCAGTAGTATATGGGCAGGGGCGTACCAAGAGACCCAGTACTTC
CASSIWAGAYQETQYF
>TRBV28|.|TRBJ2-1|TRBD2
TGTGCCAGCAGTCCGCCTACTAGCGGGGACTACAATGAGCAGTTCTTC
CASSPPTSGDYNEQFF
>TRBV7-4|.|TRBJ1-1|.
TGTGCCAGCAGCCCCCCCTACAGAGTGAACACTGAAGCTTTCTTT
CASSPPYRVNTEAFF
>TRBV14|.|TRBJ1-1|.
TGTGCCAGCAGCCAAGATTTGGGGGCAGGGCCTGAAGCTTTCTTT
CASSQDLGAGPEAFF
>TRBV28|once|TRBJ1-5|TRBD1
TGTGCCAGCAGTCCAGACCGACAGGGTGGCAATCAGCCCCAGCATTTT
CASSPDRQGGNQPQHF
>TRBV5-1|.|TRBJ1-1|.
TGCGCCAGCAGCCCCGTTAGAGGACAGACCCGCACTGAAGCTTTCTTT
CASSPVRGQTRTEAFF
>TRBV10-3|.|TRBJ2-5|.
TGTGCCATCAGTGAGCCCCCGGTTCGACAGCGTTGGCAAGAGACCCAGTACTTC
CAISEPPVRQRWQETQYF
>TRBV6-1|.|TRBJ2-1|.
TGTGCCAGCAGTGAATACGTGTTGTATACGGATGAGCAGTTCTTC
CASSEYVLYTDEQFF
>TRBV5-1|few|TRBJ2-5|.
TGCGCCAGCAGCTTGGAGGGGGATCAAGAGACCCAGTACTTC
CASSLEGDQETQYF
>TRBV9|.|TRBJ1-1|.
TGTGCCAGCAGCGCCCCTAGGGGACATTCGGAGGACACTGAAGCTTTCTTT
CASSAPRGHSEDTEAFF
>TRBV11-1|.|TRBJ2-7|TRBD1
TGTGCCAGCAGCATCACAATAGGACAGGTCTACGAGCAGTACTTC
CASSITIGQVYEQYF
>TRBV27|.|TRBJ1-2|.
TGTGCCAGCAGTTTAAGAGGCAGCAACTATGGCTACACCTTC
CASSLRGSNYGYTF
>TRBV14|.|TRBJ1-6|.
TGTGCCAGCAGCCAAGTCCCCAGGGCCACCTATAATTCACCCCTCCACTTT
CASSQVPRATYNSPLHF
>TRBV5-4|.|TRBJ1-1|TRBD1
TGTGCCAGCAGCTTGTTTGGCAGGGGGCACACTGAAGCTTTCTTT
CASSLFGRGHTEAFF
>TRBV10-3|.|TRBJ2-7|.
TGTGCCATCAGTGAGTTAAGCGGGTACGGAAACTACGAGCAGTACTTC
CAISELSGYGNYEQYF
>TRBV9|.|TRBJ1-2|.
TGTGCCAGCAGCGACAGGGAGTATGGCTACACCTTC
CASSDREYGYTF
>TRBV5-4|.|TRBJ1-4|TRBD1
TGTGCCAGCAGCTTGGGGGCAGGGGGCGCTCATAATGAAAAACTGTTTTTT
CASSLGAGGAHNEKLFF
>TRBV28|.|TRBJ1-2|.
TGTGCCAGCGGTGGCGGGGAATTAAGCTATGGCTACACCTTC
CASGGGELSYGYTF
>TRBV27|.|TRBJ2-1|.
TGTGCCAGCAGTTCCTCCAGCAAGCGGTGCAATGAGCAGTTCTTC
CASSSSSKRCNEQFF
>TRBV6-5|.|TRBJ2-2|.
TGTGCCAGCAGGCTAGACAGGAATAACACCGGGGAGCTGTTTTTT
CASRLDRNNTGELFF
>TRBV28|.|TRBJ2-5|.
TGTGCCAGCAGGGGAGGGGGAAAAGAGACCCAGTACTTC
CASRGGGKETQYF
>TRBV6-1|.|TRBJ2-7|.
TGTGCCAGCCCGAGGAATGAGACAGGCCCCTACGAGCAGTACTTC
CASPRNETGPYEQYF
>TRBV11-2|.|TRBJ2-5|.
TGTGCCAGCAGCCCCCTGGAAGAGACCAGGATCCAAGAGACCCAGTACTTC
CASSPLEETRIQETQYF
>TRBV19|.|TRBJ1-2|.
TGTGCCAGTAGTATTGCGGAGGGCTACACCTTC
CASSIAEGYTF
>TRBV5-6|.|TRBJ2-1|.
TGTGCCAGCAGCTTGAGGATTAGGACTGCCCCCCTCCCTTACAATGAGCAGTTCTTC
CASSLRIRTAPLPYNEQFF
>TRBV4-3|few|TRBJ1-5|TRBD1
TGCGCCAGCAGCCAGGGACAGGGTCAGGGTCAGCCCCAGCATTTT
CASSQGQGQGQPQHF
>TRBV5-6|.|TRBJ1-4|TRBD1
TGTGCCAGCAGCTTGGAGGGACAGGGGCCCCCAACTAATGAAAAACTGTTTTTT
CASSLEGQGPPTNEKLFF
>TRBV18|.|TRBJ2-2|.
TGTGCCAGCTCACTGTTACAGCTTAACACCGGGGAGCTGTTTTTT
CASSLLQLNTGELFF
>TRBV7-2|once|TRBJ2-5|TRBD1
TGTGCCAGCAGCGAGACAGGGGTAGGAGAGACCCAGTACTTC
CASSETGVGETQYF
>TRBV7-9|.|TRBJ2-7|.
TGTGCCAGCAGCCACAGGGATTCCTACGAGCAGTACTTC
CASSHRDSYEQYF
>TRBV12-5|.|TRBJ2-5|TRBD2
TGTGCTAGTGGGCCCGTCACCGAGCGGGGGGGCCGTAAGTCCGTAGAGACCCAGTACTTC
CASGPVTERGGRKSVETQYF
>TRBV19|.|TRBJ1-4|TRBD1
TGTGCCAGTAGTATTAATCGAGGGGGCGCGATGCGTGGAAAACTGTTTTTT
CASSINRGGAMRGKLFF
>TRBV19|.|TRBJ1-6|.
TGTGCCAGTAGTATAGCGGACAGAAATTCACCCCTCCACTTT
CASSIADRNSPLHF
>TRBV4-1|.|TRBJ2-3|.
TGCGCCAGCAGCCATTTCAAGGCGGCGGGGTGCACAGATACGCAGTATTTT
CASSHFKAAGCTDTQYF
>TRBV2|.|TRBJ1-3|TRBD1
TGTGCCAGCGCGGACAGGAGGGACACCATATATTTT
CASADRRDTIYF
>TRBV7-2|once|TRBJ1-2|.
TGTGCCAGCAGCCCCGACGGGGGGGGGTATAACTATGGCTACACCTTC
CASSPDGGGYNYGYTF
>TRBV4-1|.|TRBJ1-1|TRBD1
TGCGCCAGCAGCCAAGAGGAGGGGGCGAACACTGAAGCTTTCTTT
CASSQEEGANTEAFF
>TRBV14|few|TRBJ2-5|TRBD1
TGTGCCAGCAGCCCCGACAGGGATAAAGAGACCCAGTACTTC
CASSPDRDKETQYF
>TRBV2|.|TRBJ2-4|TRBD1
TGTGCCAGCACTACGGGACAGAAAAACATTCAGTACTTC
CASTTGQKNIQYF
>TRBV27|once|TRBJ1-5|.
TGTGCCAGCAGTTTCAGGGGACAGCCCCAGCATTTT
CASSFRGQPQHF
>TRBV5-1|few|TRBJ1-1|.
TGCGCCAGCATGGGGGGAGCCATGAACACTGAAGCTTTCTTT
CASMGGAMNTEAFF